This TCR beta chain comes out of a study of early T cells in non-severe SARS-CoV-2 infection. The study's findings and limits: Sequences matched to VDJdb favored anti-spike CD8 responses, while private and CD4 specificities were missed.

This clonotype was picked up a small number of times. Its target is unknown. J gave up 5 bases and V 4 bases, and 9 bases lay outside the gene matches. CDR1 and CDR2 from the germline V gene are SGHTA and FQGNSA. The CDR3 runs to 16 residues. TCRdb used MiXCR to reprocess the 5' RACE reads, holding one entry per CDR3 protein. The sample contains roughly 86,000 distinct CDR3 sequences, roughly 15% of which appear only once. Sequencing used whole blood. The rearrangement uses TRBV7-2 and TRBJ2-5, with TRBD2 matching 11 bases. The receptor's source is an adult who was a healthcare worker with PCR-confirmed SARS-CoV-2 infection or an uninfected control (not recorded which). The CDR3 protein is CASSSTSGAYMETQYF. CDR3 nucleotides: TGTGCCAGCAGCTCGACTAGCGGGGCATATATGGAGACCCAGTACTTC.